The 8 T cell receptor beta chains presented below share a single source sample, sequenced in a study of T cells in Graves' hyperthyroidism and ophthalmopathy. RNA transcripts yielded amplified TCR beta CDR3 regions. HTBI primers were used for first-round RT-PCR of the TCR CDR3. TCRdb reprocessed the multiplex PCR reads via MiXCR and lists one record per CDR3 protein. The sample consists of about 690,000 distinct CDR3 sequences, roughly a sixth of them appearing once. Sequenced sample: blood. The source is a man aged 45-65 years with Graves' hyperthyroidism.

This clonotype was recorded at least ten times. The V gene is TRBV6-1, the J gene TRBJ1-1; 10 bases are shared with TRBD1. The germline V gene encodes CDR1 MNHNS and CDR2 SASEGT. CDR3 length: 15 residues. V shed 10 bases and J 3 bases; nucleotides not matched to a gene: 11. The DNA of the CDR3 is TGTGCCAACGAACCGGGACAGGGGTCATACACTGAAGCTTTCTTT. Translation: CANEPGQGSYTEAFF.

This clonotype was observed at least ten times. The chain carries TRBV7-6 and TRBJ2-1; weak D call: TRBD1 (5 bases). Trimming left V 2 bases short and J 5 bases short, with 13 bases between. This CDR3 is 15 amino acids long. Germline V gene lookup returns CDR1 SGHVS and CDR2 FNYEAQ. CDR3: CASSLSGNVHNEQFF. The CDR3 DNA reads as TGTGCCAGCAGCTTATCAGGGAACGTCCACAATGAGCAGTTCTTC. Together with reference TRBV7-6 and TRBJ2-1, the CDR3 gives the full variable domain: GAGVSQSPRYKVTKRGQDVALRCDPISGHVSLYWYRQALGQGPEFLTYFNYEAQQDKSGLPNDRFSAERPEGSISTLTIQRTEQRDSAMYRCASSLSGNVHNEQFFGPGTRLTVL.

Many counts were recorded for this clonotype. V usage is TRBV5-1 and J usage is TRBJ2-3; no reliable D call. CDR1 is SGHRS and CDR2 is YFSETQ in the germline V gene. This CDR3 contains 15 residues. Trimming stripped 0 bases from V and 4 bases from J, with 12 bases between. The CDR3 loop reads CASSLELAEADTQYF. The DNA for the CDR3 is TGCGCCAGCAGCTTGGAGCTGGCAGAAGCAGATACGCAGTATTTT.

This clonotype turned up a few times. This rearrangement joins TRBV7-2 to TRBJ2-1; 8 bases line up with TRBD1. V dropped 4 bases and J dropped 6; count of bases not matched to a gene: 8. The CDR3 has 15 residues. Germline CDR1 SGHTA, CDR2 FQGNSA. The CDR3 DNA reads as TGTGCCAGCAGCTCCACAGGGGGTCGGTCCAATGAGCAGTTCTTC. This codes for CASSSTGGRSNEQFF.

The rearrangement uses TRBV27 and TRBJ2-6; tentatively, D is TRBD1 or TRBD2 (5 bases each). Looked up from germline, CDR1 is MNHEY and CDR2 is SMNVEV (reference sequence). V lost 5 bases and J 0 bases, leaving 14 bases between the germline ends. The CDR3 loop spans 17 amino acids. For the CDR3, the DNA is TGTGCCAGCAGTCGAACTTGGGACGGCTCTGGGGCCAACGTCCTGACTTTC. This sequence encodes CASSRTWDGSGANVLTF.

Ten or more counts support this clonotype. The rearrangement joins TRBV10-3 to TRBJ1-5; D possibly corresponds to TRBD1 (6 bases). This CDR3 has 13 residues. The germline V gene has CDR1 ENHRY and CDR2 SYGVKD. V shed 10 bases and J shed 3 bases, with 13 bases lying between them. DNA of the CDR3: TGTGCCACGGCACAGGGATTCAATCAGCCCCAGCATTTT. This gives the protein CATAQGFNQPQHF.

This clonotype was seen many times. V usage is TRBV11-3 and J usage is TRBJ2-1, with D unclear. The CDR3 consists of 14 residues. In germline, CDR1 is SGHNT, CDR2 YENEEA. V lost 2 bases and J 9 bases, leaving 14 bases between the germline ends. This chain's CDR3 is CASSLRKETGEQFF. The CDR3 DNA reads TGTGCCAGCAGCTTACGGAAGGAAACTGGTGAGCAGTTCTTC.

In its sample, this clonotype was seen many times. The CDR3 loop is CASSLPNTGELFF. The CDR3 DNA reads as TGTGCCAGCAGTTTACCCAACACCGGGGAGCTGTTTTTT. The chain couples TRBV12-3 or TRBV12-4 to TRBJ2-2, with unresolved D. The V and J ends lost 2 bases and 2 bases respectively, with 3 bases between them. The CDR3 has 13 amino acids.